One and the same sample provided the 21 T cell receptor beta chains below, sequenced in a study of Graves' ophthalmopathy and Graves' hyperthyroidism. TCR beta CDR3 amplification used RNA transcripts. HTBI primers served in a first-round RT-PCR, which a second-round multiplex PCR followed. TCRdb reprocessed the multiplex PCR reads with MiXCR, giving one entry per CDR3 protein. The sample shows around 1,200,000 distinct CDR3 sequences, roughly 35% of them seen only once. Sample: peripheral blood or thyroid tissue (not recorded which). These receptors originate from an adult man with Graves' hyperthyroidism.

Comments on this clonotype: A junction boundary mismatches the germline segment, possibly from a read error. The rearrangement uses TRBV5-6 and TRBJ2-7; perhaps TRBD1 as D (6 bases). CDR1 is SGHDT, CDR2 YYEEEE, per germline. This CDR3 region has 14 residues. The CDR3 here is CASSSGQILYEQCF. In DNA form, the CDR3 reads TGTGCCAGCAGCTCAGGACAGATTCTCTACGAGCAGTGCTTC.

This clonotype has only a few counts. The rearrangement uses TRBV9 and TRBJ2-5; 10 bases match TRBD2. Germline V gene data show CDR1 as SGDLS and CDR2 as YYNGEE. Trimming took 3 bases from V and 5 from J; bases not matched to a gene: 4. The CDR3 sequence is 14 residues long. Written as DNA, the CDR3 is TGTGCCAGCAGCGACCTAGCGGGAGATGAGACCCAGTACTTC. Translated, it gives CASSDLAGDETQYF.

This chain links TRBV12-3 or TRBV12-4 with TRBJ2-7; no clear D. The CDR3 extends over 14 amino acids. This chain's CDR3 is CASGPRHLCYEQYF. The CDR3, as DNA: TGTGCTAGTGGCCCGAGACATTTGTGCTACGAGCAGTACTTC.

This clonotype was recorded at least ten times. The CDR3 nucleotides are TGCAGCGTTGAAGGTGCCCCGGGCAGGGGTGGCTACGAGCAGTACTTC. This codes for CSVEGAPGRGGYEQYF. J is TRBJ2-7 and V is TRBV29-1; perhaps TRBD1 as D (6 bases). This CDR3 has 16 amino acids. V lost 1 base to trimming and J lost 3 bases, with 19 bases between them. CDR1 and CDR2 (germline): SQVTM, ANQGSEA.

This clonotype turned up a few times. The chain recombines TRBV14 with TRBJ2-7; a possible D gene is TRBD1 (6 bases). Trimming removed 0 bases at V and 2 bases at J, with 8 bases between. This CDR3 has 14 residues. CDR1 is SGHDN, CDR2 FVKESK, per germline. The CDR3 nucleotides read TGTGCCAGCAGCCAAGATAAGGGGGCCTACGAGCAGTACTTC. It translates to CASSQDKGAYEQYF.

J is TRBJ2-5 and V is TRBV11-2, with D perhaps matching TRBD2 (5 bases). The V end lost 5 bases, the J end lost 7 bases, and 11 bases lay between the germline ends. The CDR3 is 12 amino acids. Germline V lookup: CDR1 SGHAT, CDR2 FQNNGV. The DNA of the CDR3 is TGTGCCAGCAGCACCTCCCGGGGGACCCAGTACTTC. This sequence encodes CASSTSRGTQYF.

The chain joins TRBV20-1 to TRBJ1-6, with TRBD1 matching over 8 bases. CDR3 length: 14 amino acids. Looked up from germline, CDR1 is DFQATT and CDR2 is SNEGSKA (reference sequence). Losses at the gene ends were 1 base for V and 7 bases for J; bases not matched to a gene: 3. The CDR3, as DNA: TGCAGTGCTAGAGGGGGGGACAGGAATTCACCCCTCCACTTT. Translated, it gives CSARGGDRNSPLHF.

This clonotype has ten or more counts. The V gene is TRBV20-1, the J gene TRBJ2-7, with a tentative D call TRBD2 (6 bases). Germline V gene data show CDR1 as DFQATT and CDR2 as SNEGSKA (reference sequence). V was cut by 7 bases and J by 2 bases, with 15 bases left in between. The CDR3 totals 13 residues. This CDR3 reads CSVGGTSAYEQYF. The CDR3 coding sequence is TGCAGTGTCGGAGGGACGTCGGCCTACGAGCAGTACTTC.

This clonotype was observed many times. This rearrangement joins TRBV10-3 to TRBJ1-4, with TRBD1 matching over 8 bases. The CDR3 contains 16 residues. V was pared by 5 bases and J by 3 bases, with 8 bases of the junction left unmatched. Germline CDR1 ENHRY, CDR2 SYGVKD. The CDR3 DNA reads TGTGCCATCAGTCCGAGCCGGACAGGGTCTAATGAAAAACTGTTTTTT. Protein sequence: CAISPSRTGSNEKLFF.

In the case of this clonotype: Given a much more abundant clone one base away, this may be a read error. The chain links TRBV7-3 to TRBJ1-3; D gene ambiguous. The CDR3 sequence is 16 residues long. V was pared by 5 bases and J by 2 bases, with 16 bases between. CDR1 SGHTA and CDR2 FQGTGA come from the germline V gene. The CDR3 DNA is TGTGCCAGCAGCCCCCGGCCCTCTCCGGCTGGAAACACCATATATTTT. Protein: CASSPRPSPAGNTIYF. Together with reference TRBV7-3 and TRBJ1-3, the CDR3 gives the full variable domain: GAGVSQTPSNKVTEKGKYVELRCDPISGHTALYWYRQSLGQGPEFLIYFQGTGAADDSGLPNDRFFAVRPEGSVSTLKIQRTERGDSAVYLCASSPRPSPAGNTIYFGEGSWLTVV.

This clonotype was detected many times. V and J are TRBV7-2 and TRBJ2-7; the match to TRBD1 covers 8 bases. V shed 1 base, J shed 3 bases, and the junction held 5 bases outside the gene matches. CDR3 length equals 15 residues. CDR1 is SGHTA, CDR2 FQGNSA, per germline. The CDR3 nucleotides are TGTGCCAGCAGCTTAGGTCGCGACAGGGGCTACGAGCAGTACTTC. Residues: CASSLGRDRGYEQYF.

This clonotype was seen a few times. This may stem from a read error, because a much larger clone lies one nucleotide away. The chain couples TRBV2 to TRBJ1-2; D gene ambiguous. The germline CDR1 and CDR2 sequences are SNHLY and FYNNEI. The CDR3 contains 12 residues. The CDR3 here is CVSLRAGYGYTF. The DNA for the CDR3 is TGTGTCAGCCTAAGGGCCGGCTATGGCTACACCTTC.

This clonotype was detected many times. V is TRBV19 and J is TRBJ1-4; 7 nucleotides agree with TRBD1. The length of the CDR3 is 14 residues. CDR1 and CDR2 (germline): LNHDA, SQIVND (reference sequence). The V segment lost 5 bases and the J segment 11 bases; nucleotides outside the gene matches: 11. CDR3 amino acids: CASSLQGDLAKLFF. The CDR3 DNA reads TGTGCCAGTAGTCTCCAGGGGGACCTGGCGAAACTGTTTTTT.

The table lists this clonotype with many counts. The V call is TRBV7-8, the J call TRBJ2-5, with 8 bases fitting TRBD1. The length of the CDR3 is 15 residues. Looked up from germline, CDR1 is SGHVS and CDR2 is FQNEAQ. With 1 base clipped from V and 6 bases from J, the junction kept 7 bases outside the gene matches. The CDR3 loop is CASSLEGRGRKTQYF. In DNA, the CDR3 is TGTGCCAGCAGCTTAGAAGGCAGGGGGCGGAAGACCCAGTACTTC.

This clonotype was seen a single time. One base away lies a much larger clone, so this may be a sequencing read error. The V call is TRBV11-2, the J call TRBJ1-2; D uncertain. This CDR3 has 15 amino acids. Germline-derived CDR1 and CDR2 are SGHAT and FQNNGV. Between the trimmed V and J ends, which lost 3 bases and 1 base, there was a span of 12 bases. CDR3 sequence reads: CASSLAASVNYGYTF. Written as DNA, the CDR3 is TGTGCCAGCAGCTTGGCGGCATCCGTTAACTATGGCTACACCTTC.

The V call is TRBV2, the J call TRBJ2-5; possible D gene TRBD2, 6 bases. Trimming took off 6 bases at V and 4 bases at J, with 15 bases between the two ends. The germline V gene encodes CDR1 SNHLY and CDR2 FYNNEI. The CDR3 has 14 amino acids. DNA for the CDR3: TGTGCCAGCAGGGATTTGGGGACTGCAGAGACCCAGTACTTC. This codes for CASRDLGTAETQYF.

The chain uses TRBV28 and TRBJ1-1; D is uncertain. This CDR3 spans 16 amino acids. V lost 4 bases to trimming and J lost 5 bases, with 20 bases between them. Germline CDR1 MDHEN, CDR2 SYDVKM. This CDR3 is CASSYAAGQRETEAFF. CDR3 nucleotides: TGTGCCAGCAGTTACGCGGCAGGCCAAAGAGAAACTGAAGCTTTCTTT.

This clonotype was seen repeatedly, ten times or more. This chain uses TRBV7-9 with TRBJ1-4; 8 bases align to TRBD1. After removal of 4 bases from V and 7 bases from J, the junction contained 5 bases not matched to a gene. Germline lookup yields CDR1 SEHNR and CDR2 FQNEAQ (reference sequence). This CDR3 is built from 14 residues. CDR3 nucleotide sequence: TGTGCCAGCAGCTCGGACAGGGCATTTGAAAAACTGTTTTTT. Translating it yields CASSSDRAFEKLFF. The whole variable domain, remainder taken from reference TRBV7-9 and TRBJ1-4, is DTGVSQNPRHKITKRGQNVTFRCDPISEHNRLYWYRQTLGQGPEFLTYFQNEAQLEKSRLLSDRFSAERPKGSFSTLEIQRTEQGDSAMYLCASSSDRAFEKLFFGSGTQLSVL.

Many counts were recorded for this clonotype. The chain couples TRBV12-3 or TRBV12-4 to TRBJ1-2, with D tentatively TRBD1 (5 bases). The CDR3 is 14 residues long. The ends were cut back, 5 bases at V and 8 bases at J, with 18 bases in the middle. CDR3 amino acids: CASSPVVGLDGYTF. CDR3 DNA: TGTGCCAGCAGTCCCGTGGTGGGGCTGGACGGCTACACCTTC.

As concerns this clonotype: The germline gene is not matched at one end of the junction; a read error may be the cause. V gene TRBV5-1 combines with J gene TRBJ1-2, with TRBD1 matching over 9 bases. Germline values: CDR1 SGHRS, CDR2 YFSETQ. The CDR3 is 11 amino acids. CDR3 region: CALGTGYGYTF. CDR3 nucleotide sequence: TGTGCCTTAGGGACAGGGTATGGCTACACCTTC.

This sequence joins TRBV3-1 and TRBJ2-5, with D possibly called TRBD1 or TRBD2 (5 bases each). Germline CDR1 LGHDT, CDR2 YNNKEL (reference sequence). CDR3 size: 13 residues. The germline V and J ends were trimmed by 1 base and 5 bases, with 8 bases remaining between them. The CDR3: CASSQAGAETQYF. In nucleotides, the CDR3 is TGTGCCAGCAGCCAAGCCGGGGCGGAGACCCAGTACTTC.